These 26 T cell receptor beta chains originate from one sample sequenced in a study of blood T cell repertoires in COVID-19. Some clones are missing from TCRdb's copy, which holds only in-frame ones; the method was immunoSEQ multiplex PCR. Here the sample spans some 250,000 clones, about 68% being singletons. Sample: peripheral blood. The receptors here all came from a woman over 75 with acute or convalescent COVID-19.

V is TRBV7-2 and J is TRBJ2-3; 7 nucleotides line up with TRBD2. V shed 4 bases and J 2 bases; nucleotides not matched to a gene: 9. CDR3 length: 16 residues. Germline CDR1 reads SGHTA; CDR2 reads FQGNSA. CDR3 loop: CASSSHAGVDTDTQYF. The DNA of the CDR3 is TGTGCCAGCAGCTCCCACGCGGGGGTAGACACAGATACGCAGTATTTT.

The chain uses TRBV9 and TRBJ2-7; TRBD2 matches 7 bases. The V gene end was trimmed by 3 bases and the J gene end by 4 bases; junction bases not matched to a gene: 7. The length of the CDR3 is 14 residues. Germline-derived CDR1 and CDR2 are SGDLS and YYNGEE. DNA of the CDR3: TGTGCCAGCAGCGGGGGGGGAAACCCTTACGAGCAGTACTTC. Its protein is CASSGGGNPYEQYF.

CDR3 amino acids: CASREGTEAFF. Written as DNA, the CDR3 is TGTGCCAGCAGGGAGGGAACTGAAGCTTTCTTT. This sequence joins TRBV6-5 and TRBJ1-1; D uncertain. V was shortened by 6 bases and J by 5 bases, with 7 bases between the two germline ends. Germline V gene lookup returns CDR1 MNHEY and CDR2 SVGAGI. There are 11 residues in the CDR3.

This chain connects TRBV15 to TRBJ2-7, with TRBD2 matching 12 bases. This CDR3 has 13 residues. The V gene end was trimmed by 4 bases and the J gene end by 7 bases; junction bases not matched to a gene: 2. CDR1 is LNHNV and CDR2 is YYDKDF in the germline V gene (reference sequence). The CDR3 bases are TGTGCCACCAGCATAGGACTAGCGGGGGAGCAGTACTTC. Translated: CATSIGLAGEQYF.

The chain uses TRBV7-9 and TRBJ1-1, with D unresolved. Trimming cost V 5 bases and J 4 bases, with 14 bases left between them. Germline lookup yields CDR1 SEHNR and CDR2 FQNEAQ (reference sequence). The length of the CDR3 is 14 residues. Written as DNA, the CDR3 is TGTGCCAGCAGCCTAATCCCGGGAGGCACTGAAGCTTTCTTT. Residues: CASSLIPGGTEAFF.

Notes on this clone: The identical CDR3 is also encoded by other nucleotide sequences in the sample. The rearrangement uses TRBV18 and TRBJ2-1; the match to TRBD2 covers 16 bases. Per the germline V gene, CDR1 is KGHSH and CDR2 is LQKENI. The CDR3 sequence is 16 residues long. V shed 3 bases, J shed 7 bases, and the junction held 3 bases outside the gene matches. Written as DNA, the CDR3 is TGTGCCAGCTCACCGCCGGGACTAGCGGGAGGGAATGAGCAGTTCTTC. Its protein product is CASSPPGLAGGNEQFF.

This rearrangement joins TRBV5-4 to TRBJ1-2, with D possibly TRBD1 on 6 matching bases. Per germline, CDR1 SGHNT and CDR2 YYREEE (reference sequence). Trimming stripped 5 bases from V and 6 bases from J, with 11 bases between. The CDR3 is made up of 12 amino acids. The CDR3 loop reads CASSRQVDGYTF. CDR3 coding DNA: TGTGCCAGCAGTCGACAGGTTGATGGCTACACCTTC.

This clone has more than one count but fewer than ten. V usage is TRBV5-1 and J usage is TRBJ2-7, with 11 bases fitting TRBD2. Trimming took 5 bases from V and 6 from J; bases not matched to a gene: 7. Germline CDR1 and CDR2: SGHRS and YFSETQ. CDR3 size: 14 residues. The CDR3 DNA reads TGCGCCAGCAGTCCTACTAGCGGGAGTAGCGAGCAGTACTTC. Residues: CASSPTSGSSEQYF. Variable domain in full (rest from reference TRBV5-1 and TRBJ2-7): KAGVTQTPRYLIKTRGQQVTLSCSPISGHRSVSWYQQTPGQGLQFLFEYFSETQRNKGNFPGRFSGRQFSNSRSEMNVSTLELGDSALYLCASSPTSGSSEQYFGPGTRLTVT.

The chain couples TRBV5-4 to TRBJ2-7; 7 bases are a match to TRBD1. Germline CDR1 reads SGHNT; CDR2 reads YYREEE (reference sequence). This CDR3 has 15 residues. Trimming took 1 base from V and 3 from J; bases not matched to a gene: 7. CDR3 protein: CASSLLGDSNYEQYF. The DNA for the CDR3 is TGTGCCAGCAGCTTGCTGGGGGACAGTAACTACGAGCAGTACTTC.

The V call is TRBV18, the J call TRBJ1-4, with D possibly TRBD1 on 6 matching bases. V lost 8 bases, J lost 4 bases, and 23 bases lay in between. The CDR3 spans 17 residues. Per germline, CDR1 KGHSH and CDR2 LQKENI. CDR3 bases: TGTGCCAGCGCCTATGCCCGTTTGACAGGCCATAATGAAAAACTGTTTTTT. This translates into CASAYARLTGHNEKLFF.

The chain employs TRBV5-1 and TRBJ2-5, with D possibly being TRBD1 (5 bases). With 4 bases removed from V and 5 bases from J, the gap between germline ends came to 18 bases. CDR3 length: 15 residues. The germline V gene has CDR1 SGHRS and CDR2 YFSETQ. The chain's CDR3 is CASSQAGALRETQYF. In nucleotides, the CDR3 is TGCGCCAGCAGCCAGGCTGGGGCACTCCGGGAGACCCAGTACTTC.

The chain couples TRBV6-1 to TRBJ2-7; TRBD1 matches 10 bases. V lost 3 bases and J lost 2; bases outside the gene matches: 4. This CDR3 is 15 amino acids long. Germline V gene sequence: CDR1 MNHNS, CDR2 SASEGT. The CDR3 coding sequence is TGTGCCAGCAGTGACGACAGGGGGCCACCCTACGAGCAGTACTTC. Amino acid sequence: CASSDDRGPPYEQYF.

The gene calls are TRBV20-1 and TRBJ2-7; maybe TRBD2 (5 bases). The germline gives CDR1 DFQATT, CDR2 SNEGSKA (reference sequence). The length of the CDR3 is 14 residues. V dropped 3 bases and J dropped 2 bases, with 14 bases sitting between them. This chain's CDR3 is CSASSRTQTYEQYF. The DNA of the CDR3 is TGCAGTGCTAGTAGTCGGACTCAAACCTACGAGCAGTACTTC.

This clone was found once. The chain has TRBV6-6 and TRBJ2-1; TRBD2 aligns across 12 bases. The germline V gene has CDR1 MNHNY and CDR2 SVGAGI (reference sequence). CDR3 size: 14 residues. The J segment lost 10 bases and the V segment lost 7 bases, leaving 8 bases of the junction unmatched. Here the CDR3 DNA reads TGTGCCAGCATGGCTAGCGGGAGGGCTTGGGAGCAGTTCTTC. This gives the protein CASMASGRAWEQFF.

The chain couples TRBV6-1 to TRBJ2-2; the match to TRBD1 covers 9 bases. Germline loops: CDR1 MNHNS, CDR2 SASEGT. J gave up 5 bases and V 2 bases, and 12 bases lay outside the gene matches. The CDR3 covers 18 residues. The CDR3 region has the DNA TGTGCCAGCAGTGAACGACAGGGGGTACCCGGAAGGACCGGGGAGCTGTTTTTT. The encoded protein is CASSERQGVPGRTGELFF.

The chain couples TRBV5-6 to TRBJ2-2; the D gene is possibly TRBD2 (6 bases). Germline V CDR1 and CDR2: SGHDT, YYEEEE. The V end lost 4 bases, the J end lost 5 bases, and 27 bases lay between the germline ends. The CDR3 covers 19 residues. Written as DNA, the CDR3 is TGTGCCAGCAGCCCGCAGTTGCGGGATATCAGTTGGGCGACCGGGGAGCTGTTTTTT. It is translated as CASSPQLRDISWATGELFF.

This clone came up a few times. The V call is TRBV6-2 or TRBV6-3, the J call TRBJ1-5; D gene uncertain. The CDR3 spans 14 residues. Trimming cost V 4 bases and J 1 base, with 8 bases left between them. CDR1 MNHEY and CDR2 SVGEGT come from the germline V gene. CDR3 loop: CASSLQSSNQPQHF. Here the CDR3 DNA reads TGTGCCAGCAGTTTACAGTCAAGCAATCAGCCCCAGCATTTT.

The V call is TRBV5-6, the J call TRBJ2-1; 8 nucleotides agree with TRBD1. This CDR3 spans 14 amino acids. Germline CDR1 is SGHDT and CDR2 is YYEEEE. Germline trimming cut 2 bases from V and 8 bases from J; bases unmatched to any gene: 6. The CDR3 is CASSLSFRGHEQFF. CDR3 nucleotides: TGTGCCAGCAGCTTAAGCTTCAGGGGGCATGAGCAGTTCTTC.

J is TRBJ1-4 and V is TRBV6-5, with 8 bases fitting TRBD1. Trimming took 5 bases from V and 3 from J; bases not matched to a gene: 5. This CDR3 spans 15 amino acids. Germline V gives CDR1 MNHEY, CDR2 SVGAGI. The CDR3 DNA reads TGTGCCAGCAGTAATCACAGGGGGTCTAATGAAAAACTGTTTTTT. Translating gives CASSNHRGSNEKLFF.

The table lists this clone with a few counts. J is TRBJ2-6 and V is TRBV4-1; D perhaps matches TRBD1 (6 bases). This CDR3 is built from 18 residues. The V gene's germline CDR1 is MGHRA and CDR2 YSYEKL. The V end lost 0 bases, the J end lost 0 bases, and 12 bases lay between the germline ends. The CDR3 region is CASSQDTGPVSGANVLTF. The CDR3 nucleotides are TGCGCCAGCAGCCAAGACACAGGGCCCGTCTCTGGGGCCAACGTCCTGACTTTC.

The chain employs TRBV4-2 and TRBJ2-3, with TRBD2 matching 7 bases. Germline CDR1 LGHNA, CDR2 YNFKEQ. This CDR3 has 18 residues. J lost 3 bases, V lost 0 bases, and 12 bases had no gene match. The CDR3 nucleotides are TGTGCCAGCAGCCAAGACCCGGAAGCGGGACGGAAGACAGATACGCAGTATTTT. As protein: CASSQDPEAGRKTDTQYF.

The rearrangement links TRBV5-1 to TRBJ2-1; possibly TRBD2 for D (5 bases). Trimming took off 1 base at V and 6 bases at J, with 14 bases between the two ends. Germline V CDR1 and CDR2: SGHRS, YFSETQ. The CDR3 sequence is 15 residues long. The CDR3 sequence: CASSLRSGGTNEQFF. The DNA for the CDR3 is TGCGCCAGCAGCTTGAGAAGCGGCGGAACCAATGAGCAGTTCTTC.

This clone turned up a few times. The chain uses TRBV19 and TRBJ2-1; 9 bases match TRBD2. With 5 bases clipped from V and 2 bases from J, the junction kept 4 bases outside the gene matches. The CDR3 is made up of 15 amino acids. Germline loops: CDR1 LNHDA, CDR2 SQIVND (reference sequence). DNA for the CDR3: TGTGCCAGTAGTTCTAGCGGGACTGCCTACAATGAGCAGTTCTTC. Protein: CASSSSGTAYNEQFF.

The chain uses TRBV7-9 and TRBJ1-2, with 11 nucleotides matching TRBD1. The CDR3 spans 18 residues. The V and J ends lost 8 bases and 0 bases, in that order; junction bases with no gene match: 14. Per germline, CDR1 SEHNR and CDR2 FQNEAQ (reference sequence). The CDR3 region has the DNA TGTGCCAGCGATCCCGGGACAGGGGGAGGAAGCGCTAACTATGGCTACACCTTC. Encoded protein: CASDPGTGGGSANYGYTF.

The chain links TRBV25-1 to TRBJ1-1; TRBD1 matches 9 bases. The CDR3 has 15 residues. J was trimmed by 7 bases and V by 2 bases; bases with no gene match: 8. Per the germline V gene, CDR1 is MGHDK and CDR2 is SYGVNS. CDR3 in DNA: TGTGCCAGCAGTGAAAGACTACAGGGGGCTGTTGAAGCTTTCTTT. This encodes CASSERLQGAVEAFF.

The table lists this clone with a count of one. This CDR3 reads CASSTPTGLRNEQFF. Written as DNA, the CDR3 is TGTGCCAGCAGTACTCCTACAGGGCTGAGGAATGAGCAGTTCTTC. The chain couples TRBV27 to TRBJ2-1; weak D call: TRBD1 (6 bases). Trimming pared 5 bases from V and 7 bases from J, leaving 18 bases between. The CDR3 loop spans 15 amino acids. Germline V gene lookup returns CDR1 MNHEY and CDR2 SMNVEV (reference sequence).